This T cell receptor beta chain comes out of a study of T cell responses to AZD1222 COVID-19 vaccine. Findings and limits, study-wide: Close to half of all spike-specific TCRs reportedly target regions of the variants that are unmutated. The study found vaccine-associated CD4 TCRs spanning spike, dominant at 160-218 and 743-854.

Worth noting for this clone: The antigen is not known.

Second-dose recipients at about 4 or about 12 weeks were treated as one pooled group. The data were produced by immunoSEQ multiplex PCR, yet TCRdb's version contains in-frame clones alone and is incomplete. The table includes 75,000 to 95,000 clones, 91% detected once. CDR1 and CDR2 (germline): SGHRS, YFSETQ. The V gene lost 0 bases and the J gene lost 2 bases, with 9 bases spanning the gap. The CDR3 totals 14 residues. This clonotype was sampled from an adult who received the AZD1222 COVID-19 vaccine. The material was peripheral blood, obtained 28 days after the second AZD1222 dose. This chain uses TRBV5-1 with TRBJ2-7, with D unresolved. CDR3 in amino acids: CASSLEVYTYEQYF. The CDR3 bases are TGCGCCAGCAGCTTGGAGGTTTATACCTACGAGCAGTACTTC.